Each of the 17 T cell receptor beta chains below was sequenced from the same sample in a study of a mutant IDH1 vaccine in newly diagnosed glioma. Here immunoSEQ multiplex PCR was the method, and the copy in TCRdb shows in-frame clones only, minus some. The repertoire has roughly 34,000 clones, 75% to 95% of them found once; the top ten carry 5.1%. The antigens for these receptors are not known. Time point of the sample: week 47, end of study. Topical imiquimod was applied with each vaccine dose, which held 300 ug of mutant IDH1 20-mer peptide. This specimen was PBMCs, taken from a glioma patient whose treatment included an IDH1 peptide vaccine. These TCRs come from a woman between 35 and 50 years old with glioma.

V usage is TRBV30 and J usage is TRBJ2-3; D call uncertain. Germline CDR1 and CDR2: GTSNPN and SVGIG (reference sequence). Trimming removed 4 bases at V and 5 bases at J, with 10 bases between. The CDR3 consists of 12 residues. CDR3 coding DNA: TGTGCCTGGAACGGTAGAGGAGATACGCAGTATTTT. Translating gives CAWNGRGDTQYF.

This sequence joins TRBV4-2 and TRBJ1-4, with D possibly matching TRBD1 (5 bases). The CDR3 loop spans 15 amino acids. Deletions cut 5 bases from V and 0 bases from J, with 10 bases between. Germline CDR1 reads LGHNA; CDR2 reads YNFKEQ. CDR3 protein: CASSSRDPTNEKLFF. CDR3 nucleotide sequence: TGTGCCAGCAGCTCCCGGGACCCAACTAATGAAAAACTGTTTTTT.

This sequence joins TRBV5-1 and TRBJ2-5; TRBD2 agrees at 9 bases. CDR1 is SGHRS and CDR2 is YFSETQ in the germline V gene. Trimming cost V 1 base and J 2 bases; bases outside gene matches: 6. The CDR3 length is 16 residues. DNA for the CDR3: TGCGCCAGCAGCTTGTCCGGGACTAGCAGACAAGAGACCCAGTACTTC. Amino acids: CASSLSGTSRQETQYF.

This clone was counted a few times. The chain recombines TRBV4-2 with TRBJ1-2; 9 positions agree with TRBD1. The CDR3 is 16 residues long. CDR1 and CDR2 from the germline V gene are LGHNA and YNFKEQ. V dropped 0 bases and J dropped 4; count of bases not matched to a gene: 6. In DNA, the CDR3 is TGTGCCAGCAGCCAAGAACAGGGGGCAATGCGCTATGGCTACACCTTC. This encodes CASSQEQGAMRYGYTF.

The gene calls are TRBV7-2 and TRBJ1-3; D remains unclear. Germline CDR1 is SGHTA and CDR2 is FQGNSA. CDR3 length: 14 amino acids. Trimming removed 5 bases at V and 0 bases at J, with 8 bases between. The DNA of the CDR3 is TGTGCCAGCAGCCTTAGCCGCTCTGGAAACACCATATATTTT. Protein sequence: CASSLSRSGNTIYF. The variable domain in full, with the rest retrieved from reference TRBV7-2 and TRBJ1-3, is GAGVSQSPSNKVTEKGKDVELRCDPISGHTALYWYRQSLGQGLEFLIYFQGNSAPDKSGLPSDRFSAERTGGSVSTLTIQRTQQEDSAVYLCASSLSRSGNTIYFGEGSWLTVV.

V is TRBV7-2 and J is TRBJ2-7, with 12 bases that match TRBD1. J was trimmed by 5 bases and V by 4 bases; bases with no gene match: 6. This CDR3 region has 15 residues. CDR1 and CDR2 from the germline V gene are SGHTA and FQGNSA. The DNA for the CDR3 is TGTGCCAGCAGCTCCAGGGGACAGGGGGCGAACGAGCAGTACTTC. Protein sequence: CASSSRGQGANEQYF.

The genes are TRBV7-8 and TRBJ2-1; 11 nucleotides line up with TRBD2. Trimming removed 5 bases from V and 6 bases from J; junction bases left unmatched: 9. Germline CDR1 and CDR2: SGHVS and FQNEAQ. The CDR3 sequence is 16 residues long. The CDR3 loop reads CASSPISGGVGNEQFF. Written as DNA, the CDR3 is TGTGCCAGCAGCCCGATTAGCGGGGGGGTAGGCAATGAGCAGTTCTTC. Combining the CDR3 with reference TRBV7-8 and TRBJ2-1 gives the whole variable domain GAGVSQSPRYKVAKRGQDVALRCDPISGHVSLFWYQQALGQGPEFLTYFQNEAQLDKSGLPSDRFFAERPEGSVSTLKIQRTQQEDSAVYLCASSPISGGVGNEQFFGPGTRLTVL.

This clone was seen a few times. J is TRBJ1-1 and V is TRBV28; 7 bases match TRBD1. The CDR3 is 16 residues long. J lost 5 bases, V lost 1 base, and 10 bases had no gene match. Germline V gene sequence: CDR1 MDHEN, CDR2 SYDVKM. CDR3 amino acids: CASSLSGLTGRTEAFF. CDR3 bases: TGTGCCAGCAGTTTATCCGGGTTGACAGGGAGGACTGAAGCTTTCTTT.

The chain combines TRBV18 with TRBJ2-7; tentative D call: TRBD1 (6 bases). V was clipped by 5 bases and J by 2 bases, with 13 bases between them. This CDR3 is built from 14 residues. Per the germline V gene, CDR1 is KGHSH and CDR2 is LQKENI. The CDR3 DNA follows: TGTGCCAGCTCAGCGGAGAAGGGGGCCTACGAGCAGTACTTC. Translation gives CASSAEKGAYEQYF.

This clone was detected only a few times. The chain couples TRBV9 to TRBJ1-4; D is ambiguous. V was trimmed by 0 bases and J by 2 bases, leaving 11 bases between them. The CDR3 runs 16 residues. CDR1 is SGDLS, CDR2 YYNGEE, per germline. The CDR3 reads CASSVGSGTTNEKLFF. For the CDR3, the DNA is TGTGCCAGCAGCGTAGGATCGGGTACCACTAATGAAAAACTGTTTTTT. The full variable domain, with the rest looked up from reference TRBV9 and TRBJ1-4, is DSGVTQTPKHLITATGQRVTLRCSPRSGDLSVYWYQQSLDQGLQFLIQYYNGEERAKGNILERFSAQQFPDLHSELNLSSLELGDSALYFCASSVGSGTTNEKLFFGSGTQLSVL.

The chain recombines TRBV9 with TRBJ1-5; D not certain. V dropped 0 bases and J dropped 1 base, with 8 bases sitting between them. This CDR3 is 15 amino acids long. Germline V gene lookup returns CDR1 SGDLS and CDR2 YYNGEE. CDR3 residues: CASSVDGVSNQPQHF. In DNA form, the CDR3 reads TGTGCCAGCAGCGTAGACGGGGTGAGCAATCAGCCCCAGCATTTT.

V usage is TRBV6-6 and J usage is TRBJ1-4, with 7 nucleotides matching TRBD1. The CDR3 is 16 amino acids. V shed 5 bases and J 4 bases; nucleotides not matched to a gene: 10. The germline V gene encodes CDR1 MNHNY and CDR2 SVGAGI (reference sequence). CDR3 in DNA: TGTGCCAGCAGTAATACCAAGGGACAGTTTAATGAAAAACTGTTTTTT. Amino acids: CASSNTKGQFNEKLFF.

This clone was counted between two and nine times. The J gene is TRBJ2-1, the V gene TRBV6-5; D unclear. Per germline, CDR1 MNHEY and CDR2 SVGAGI. V dropped 7 bases and J dropped 6 bases, with 10 bases sitting between them. The CDR3 contains 12 residues. CDR3 in amino acids: CASKTTGNEQFF. The CDR3 nucleotides read TGTGCCAGCAAGACAACGGGCAATGAGCAGTTCTTC.

This clone was seen a single time. The genes are TRBV5-1 and TRBJ2-1, with 9 bases matching TRBD1. V trimming: 2 bases; J trimming: 7 bases; junction bases outside the gene matches: 4. Germline V gives CDR1 SGHRS, CDR2 YFSETQ. This CDR3 comprises 14 residues. In DNA form, the CDR3 reads TGCGCCAGCAGCTTACAGGGGGCGCGGAATGAGCAGTTCTTC. Residues: CASSLQGARNEQFF.

This clone was seen once. The V call is TRBV5-6, the J call TRBJ1-6; D is unresolved. V shed 1 base and J shed 14 bases, with 10 bases lying between them. This CDR3 is 12 amino acids long. The germline gives CDR1 SGHDT, CDR2 YYEEEE. The CDR3 spells CASSLQPGSLHF. CDR3 coding DNA: TGTGCCAGCAGCTTGCAGCCGGGGTCCCTCCACTTT.

This chain connects TRBV19 to TRBJ1-5; 7 bases map to TRBD1. CDR1 is LNHDA and CDR2 is SQIVND in the germline V gene (reference sequence). Germline trimming cut 5 bases from V and 1 base from J; bases unmatched to any gene: 11. The CDR3 loop spans 17 amino acids. The CDR3 nucleotides are TGTGCCAGTAGTGTAGGACAGGATAGAGGGAGCAATCAGCCCCAGCATTTT. This translates into CASSVGQDRGSNQPQHF.

This chain links TRBV6-5 with TRBJ1-1, with a weak D call TRBD1 (6 bases). Germline CDR1 reads MNHEY; CDR2 reads SVGAGI. The CDR3 consists of 15 residues. Trimming shortened V by 2 bases and J by 5 bases, and 15 bases separated the two germline ends. Written as DNA, the CDR3 is TGTGCCAGCAGTTACCTCCGGGGGCGAAGTACTGAAGCTTTCTTT. It yields the protein CASSYLRGRSTEAFF.